This T cell receptor (beta chain) originates from a study of blood T cells in healthy people across ages. This clonotype occurred a few times. For the second PCR, which ran for about 7 to 11 cycles, a sample-barcoded 5' primer and a J-beta primer mix were used. Using its own MiXCR run on the 5' RACE reads, TCRdb lists one record per CDR3 protein. This sample carries 550,000 to 800,000 distinct CDR3 sequences, less than 40% of them seen once, and the ten largest clones take roughly 14%. Trimming took 5 bases from V and 8 from J, leaving 15 bases between them. The CDR3 spans 12 residues. Germline V lookup: CDR1 GTSNPN, CDR2 SVGIG (reference sequence).

The sequenced material came from blood. The chain combines TRBV30 with TRBJ1-2, with D unclear. The TCR comes from a woman of 80 years or more in good health. CDR3 sequence (DNA): TGTGCCTGGGGCTGGGAGGGCCGCGGCTACACCTTC. Its translation: CAWGWEGRGYTF.